This TCR beta chain was obtained from a study of beta chain features in type 1 diabetes. Study-level information: In age, gender and cell yields, patients were similar to healthy donors. There were approximately 100 million sorted cells examined across all samples.

Isolated RNA was reverse transcribed in full, so expressed TCRB transcripts were sequenced. This table comes from immunoSEQ multiplex PCR, and its TCRdb copy is limited to in-frame clones, with some not included. The table includes about 290,000 clones, approximately 8% detected once. This CDR3 contains 16 residues. V dropped 3 bases and J dropped 4; count of bases not matched to a gene: 5. The germline V gene has CDR1 KGHSH and CDR2 LQKENI. This TCR came from a woman aged 18-29 years in good health. The sequenced sample consisted of central memory CD4+ T cells from blood. The rearrangement uses TRBV18 and TRBJ1-3; TRBD1 aligns across 11 bases. CDR3 sequence (DNA): TGTGCCAGCTCACCGGACAGGGGGCCTCTAGGAAACACCATATATTTT. It is translated as CASSPDRGPLGNTIYF.